This T cell receptor (beta chain) was sequenced for a study of CD8 T cells in Susac syndrome. Findings and limits, study-wide: The authors acknowledged that the study's TCR sequencing and HLA analysis involved relatively few individuals.

An amount of RNA that ranged from roughly 0.5 to 1 ug was reverse transcribed with random hexamers. TCR beta CDR3 was amplified by immunoSEQ covering 54 Vbeta and 13 Jbeta. TCRdb reprocessed the immunoSEQ multiplex PCR reads with MiXCR, giving one entry per CDR3 protein. The sample has around 280,000 distinct CDR3 sequences; roughly 84% are singletons. The study sequenced TCR beta in blood CD8+ and CD4+ T cells. Negative isolation yielded the CD8+ and CD4+ T cells, while FACS enriched the TEMRA cells. Notes on this clonotype: As yet, its antigen is unknown.

Trimming took off 0 bases at V and 1 base at J, with 9 bases between the two ends. The germline V gene encodes CDR1 SEHNR and CDR2 FQNEAQ (reference sequence). CDR3 length: 15 amino acids. The chain joins TRBV7-9 to TRBJ2-5, with a weak D call TRBD2 (5 bases). Sequenced sample: CD8+ T cells from PBMCs. This clonotype originated in a human donor with multiple sclerosis. CDR3 DNA: TGTGCCAGCAGCTTAGCGAGGGTTACCCAAGAGACCCAGTACTTC. Translated: CASSLARVTQETQYF.